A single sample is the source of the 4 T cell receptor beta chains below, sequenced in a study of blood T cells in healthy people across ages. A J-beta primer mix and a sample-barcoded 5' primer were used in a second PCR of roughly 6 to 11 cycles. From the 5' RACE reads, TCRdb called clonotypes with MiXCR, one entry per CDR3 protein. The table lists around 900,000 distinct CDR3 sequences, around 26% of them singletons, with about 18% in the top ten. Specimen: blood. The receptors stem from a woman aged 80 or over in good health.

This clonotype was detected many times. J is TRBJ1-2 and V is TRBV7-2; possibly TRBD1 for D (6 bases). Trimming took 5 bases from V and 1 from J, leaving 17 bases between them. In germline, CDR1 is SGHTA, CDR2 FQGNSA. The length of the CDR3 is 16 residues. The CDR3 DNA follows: TGTGCCAGCAGCCCAATAGGACAGATTGTTAACTATGGCTACACCTTC. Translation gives CASSPIGQIVNYGYTF. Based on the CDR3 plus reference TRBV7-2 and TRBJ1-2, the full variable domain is GAGVSQSPSNKVTEKGKDVELRCDPISGHTALYWYRQSLGQGLEFLIYFQGNSAPDKSGLPSDRFSAERTGGSVSTLTIQRTQQEDSAVYLCASSPIGQIVNYGYTFGSGTRLTVV.

The chain's CDR3 is CASSGPPTGYEQYF. CDR3 nucleotides: TGTGCCAGCAGCGGACCTCCGACGGGCTACGAGCAGTACTTC. This chain uses TRBV7-2 with TRBJ2-7; D is uncertain. Germline V gives CDR1 SGHTA, CDR2 FQGNSA. CDR3 length equals 14 residues. Trimming cost V 5 bases and J 3 bases, with 14 bases left between them.

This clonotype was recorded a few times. CDR3 nucleotide sequence: TGCGCCAGCAGCTTGCTAGTATCGAGCTCCTACAATGAGCAGTTCTTC. Its translation is CASSLLVSSSYNEQFF. The gene calls are TRBV5-1 and TRBJ2-1, with no clear D. Germline loops: CDR1 SGHRS, CDR2 YFSETQ. V was cut by 1 base and J by 0 bases, with 11 bases left in between. The CDR3 covers 16 residues.

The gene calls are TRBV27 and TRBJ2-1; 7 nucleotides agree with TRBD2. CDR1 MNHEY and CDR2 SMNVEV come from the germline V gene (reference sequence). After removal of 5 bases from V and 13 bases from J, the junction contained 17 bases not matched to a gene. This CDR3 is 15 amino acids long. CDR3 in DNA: TGTGCCAGCAGTCGAGGCGGGGGTTCGCGAGAGACCCAGTTCTTC. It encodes CASSRGGGSRETQFF.